Sequencing of this T cell receptor (beta chain) was carried out in a study of blood T cell repertoires in COVID-19 (dated by TCRdb to 2018 to 2021). Regarding the research as a whole: Samples from collaborators originated in the United States, Italy and Spain and spanned both the acute and convalescent phases of COVID-19. The material from the prospective study consisted of cDNA or gDNA derived from T cells, B-cell-depleted T cells, or PBMCs. The dataset comprised deeply sampled blood TCRbeta repertoires from subjects exposed to, actively infected with, or recovered from COVID-19. A de-identified subject ID, COVID-19 status, age in years and sex were almost always included in the sample metadata. A freely available public database, intended as a resource for researchers studying the immune response to SARS-CoV-2, is where the repertoires were released. Where available, HLA class I and class II types were obtained from metadata supplied by the sample provider rather than from assay-based typing. The samples were drawn from the first 160 participants of the ongoing ImmuneRACE study and from over 950 subjects provided by 6 global collaborators.

TCRbeta CDR3 regions were amplified from genomic DNA by means of the immunoSEQ Assay, a bias-controlled multiplex PCR. Concerning the study's data processing: The number of nucleated cells in each sample was estimated by amplification of reference gene primers within the assay. Sequence reads were collapsed and filtered to measure the absolute abundance of every unique TCRbeta CDR3 rearrangement. For each sample, productive Simpson clonality was calculated by taking the square root of Simpson's diversity index across productive rearrangements. TCRdb's version of the immuneACCESS table is confined to in-frame rearrangements and falls short of the full clone set. An unresolved V gene accounts for under half of the shortfall where checked; the remainder is of unknown origin. The D gene and trimming were derived from the DNA, and the V and J assignments and clone size from that table. The sample profile shows 150,000 to 200,000 clones; about 91% of them were found once. Jointly, the top ten make up 1.6% of the sample.

As to this clone: The antigen it recognizes is unknown. No base-level quality is on record; no much larger clone is a single base apart.

What the authors observed across the whole study: The quantity of clinical and demographic metadata differed by source and by participant and was supplied without curation.

CDR1 and CDR2, looked up from the germline V gene, are SQVTM and ANQGSEA. The CDR3 goes from the cysteine to the phenylalanine over 13 residues. The DNA shown is the 39-base CDR3, in frame from base 1. Trimming takes 2 bases from V and 2 bases from J, and the germline ends sit 8 bases apart. Whole blood was collected in K2EDTA tubes by collaborating institutions according to the institutions' own protocols. For TCRbeta analysis, collaborators shipped samples as frozen whole blood, isolated PBMCs, or DNA extracted from either of those sample types. The rearrangement joined TRBV29-1 to TRBJ2-3, with no D gene named confidently. What was sequenced was peripheral blood. The sequence came from a woman in her 50s with acute or convalescent COVID-19. The CDR3 here reads CSVERRNTDTQYF. The nucleotides read TGCAGCGTTGAACGGCGGAACACAGATACGCAGTATTTT.